The rows below give T cell receptor beta chains drawn from one sample of a study of cytomegalovirus exposure and HLA in healthy donors. Sequencing used immunoSEQ multiplex PCR; TCRdb keeps in-frame clones, though not all of them. The sample has about 170,000 clones, roughly 88% seen once. The sample comprised PBMCs. The receptors were sampled from a boy younger than 10 in good health and CMV-seronegative. The CDR3 runs from the conserved cysteine through the conserved F or W. The order of the fields is D gene, V gene, clone size, J gene, CDR3 DNA, CDR3 protein. The D gene is left open where the match is weak. Size tells how often a clone was seen (once, few, many) or the class of an expanded clone, and some rows leave it out.

NA	TRBV29-1	NA	TRBJ1-2	TGCAGCGTTGAAGATGGTCGCGCTAACTATGGCTACACCTTC	CSVEDGRANYGYTF
TRBD2	TRBV7-2	NA	TRBJ2-3	TGTGCCAGCAGCTCGCGGGGGGGGCGGTCAGATACGCAGTATTTT	CASSSRGGRSDTQYF
NA	TRBV5-4	NA	TRBJ1-6	TGTGCCAGCAGTCGGGAGAATTCACCCCTCCACTTT	CASSRENSPLHF
NA	TRBV7-9	NA	TRBJ2-2	TGTGCCAGCAGTCAACGAGGCAACACCGGGGAGCTGTTTTTT	CASSQRGNTGELFF
TRBD1	TRBV11-2	NA	TRBJ1-2	TGTGCCAGCAGCTTAGATACAGGGGGCTCTGGCTACACCTTC	CASSLDTGGSGYTF
TRBD1	TRBV30	NA	TRBJ1-1	TGTGCCTGGAGGGTTCTTCGGACAGGGGCCTGGAACACTGAAGCTTTCTTT	CAWRVLRTGAWNTEAFF
NA	TRBV4-3	NA	TRBJ1-2	TGCGCCAGCAGCAAATCGATACTGGAGTTCACCTTC	CASSKSILEFTF
NA	TRBV6-1	NA	TRBJ2-1	TGTGCCAGCAGTGTTCCTACGGGGAACAATGAGCAGTTCTTC	CASSVPTGNNEQFF
NA	TRBV18	few	TRBJ2-5	TGTGCCAGCTCACTTACCCATGGCGAGACCCAGTACTTC	CASSLTHGETQYF
NA	TRBV14	NA	TRBJ2-6	TGTGCCAGCAGCACGGTGGGCCGGGCCAACGTCCTGACTTTC	CASSTVGRANVLTF
TRBD1	TRBV5-4	NA	TRBJ2-2	TGTGCCAGCAGCTGGGGACAGACGAACACCGGGGAGCTGTTTTTT	CASSWGQTNTGELFF
NA	TRBV27	NA	TRBJ2-7	TGTGCCAGCAGTTGGGACTCGGCGAGCTCCTACGAGCAGTACTTC	CASSWDSASSYEQYF
TRBD2	TRBV10-3	NA	TRBJ2-1	TGTGCCATCAGTGTTGGGGGGGTAGCGGGTGCCGGTGAGCAGTTCTTC	CAISVGGVAGAGEQFF
NA	TRBV10-1	few	TRBJ2-7	TGCGCCACTAGCAACAGGGTCCCCTACGAGCAGTACTTC	CATSNRVPYEQYF
NA	TRBV4-1	NA	TRBJ1-6	TGCGCCAGCAGCCAAGATCCGGGGAGGGGGGCACCCCTCCACTTT	CASSQDPGRGAPLHF
NA	TRBV6-1	NA	TRBJ2-7	TGTGCCAGCACAGTGGGGCTAAGCTACGAGCAGTACTTC	CASTVGLSYEQYF
NA	TRBV5-8	NA	TRBJ2-3	TGTGCCAGCAGCTTGGCGGGGAGCACAGATACGCAGTATTTT	CASSLAGSTDTQYF
NA	TRBV6-5	NA	TRBJ1-4	TGTGCCAGCAGGCCCGACAGATCAAATGAAAAACTGTTTTTT	CASRPDRSNEKLFF
NA	TRBV2	NA	TRBJ1-1	TGTGCCAGCAGCGTCAGGGCCCTTAACACTGAAGCTTTCTTT	CASSVRALNTEAFF
NA	TRBV5-1	NA	TRBJ2-5	TGCGCCAGCAGCTTGGTCGTGGTAGCGAGAACCAAGGAGACCCAGTACTTC	CASSLVVVARTKETQYF
NA	TRBV7-8	few	TRBJ2-2	TGTGCCAGCAGCGTGGATCGAGGGGGCACCGGGGAGCTGTTTTTT	CASSVDRGGTGELFF
TRBD1	TRBV30	few	TRBJ1-6	TGTGCCTGGAGTCCCCACGTTTTGACAGGGGATTCACCCCTCCACTTT	CAWSPHVLTGDSPLHF
NA	TRBV5-6	NA	TRBJ2-5	TGTGCCAGCAGTTCGCCGGGGTTTATGTACTTC	CASSSPGFMYF
NA	TRBV6-6	NA	TRBJ1-2	TGTGCCAGCAGACTGCCAGGGGATGGCTACACCTTC	CASRLPGDGYTF
NA	TRBV6-5	NA	TRBJ1-6	TGTGCCGCAAAGGGAGCGGTTAATTCACCCCTCCACTTT	CAAKGAVNSPLHF
NA	TRBV27	NA	TRBJ1-5	TGTGCCAGCGGGCAGGAGGGTAATCAGCCCCAGCATTTT	CASGQEGNQPQHF
TRBD1	TRBV18	few	TRBJ2-2	TGTGCCAGCTCACCCATACCGGGACAGGGGGCTACCGGGGAGCTGTTTTTT	CASSPIPGQGATGELFF
TRBD1	TRBV25-1	NA	TRBJ2-5	TGTGCCAGCAGTGAATTTAAGGACAGGGAAGAGACCCAGTACTTC	CASSEFKDREETQYF
TRBD1	TRBV5-4	NA	TRBJ2-3	TGTGCCAGCAGCTTACAAATGACAGGGAGCACAGATACGCAGTATTTT	CASSLQMTGSTDTQYF
NA	TRBV10-2	once	TRBJ2-2	TGCGCCAGCAGCCTAGGAACCGGGGAGCTGTTTTTT	CASSLGTGELFF
NA	TRBV11-2	NA	TRBJ1-4	TGTGCCAGCAGCTTAATAGGGCGGGCTAATGAAAAACTGTTTTTT	CASSLIGRANEKLFF